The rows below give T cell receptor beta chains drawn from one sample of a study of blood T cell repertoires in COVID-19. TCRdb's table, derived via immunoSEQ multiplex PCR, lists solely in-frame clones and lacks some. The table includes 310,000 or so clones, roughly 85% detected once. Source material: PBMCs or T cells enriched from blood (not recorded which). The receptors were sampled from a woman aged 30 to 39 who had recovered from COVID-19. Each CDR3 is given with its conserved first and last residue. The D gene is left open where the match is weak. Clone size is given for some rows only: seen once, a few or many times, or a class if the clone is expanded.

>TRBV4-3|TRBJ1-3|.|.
CASSQDRTVSGNTIYF
TGCGCCAGCAGCCAAGACCGGACAGTCTCTGGAAACACCATATATTTT
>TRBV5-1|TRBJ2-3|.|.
CASSLDRARGTQYF
TGCGCCAGCAGCTTGGACAGGGCCCGCGGTACGCAGTATTTT
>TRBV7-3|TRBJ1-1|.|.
CASSLRPSGSALTEAFF
TGTGCCAGCAGCTTGCGACCTAGCGGGTCCGCCCTCACTGAAGCTTTCTTT
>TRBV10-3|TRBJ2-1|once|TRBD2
CASGLAGVQGQFF
TGTGCCAGCGGACTAGCGGGGGTACAAGGGCAGTTCTTC
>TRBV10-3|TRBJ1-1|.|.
CAISESRGQGSEAFF
TGTGCCATCAGTGAGTCGCGCGGTCAGGGCTCTGAAGCTTTCTTT
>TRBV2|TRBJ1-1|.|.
CASSEQGWTEAFF
TGTGCCAGCAGTGAACAGGGGTGGACTGAAGCTTTCTTT
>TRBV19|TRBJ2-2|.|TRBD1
CASSIAQGVVTGELFF
TGTGCCAGTAGTATAGCACAGGGGGTAGTAACCGGGGAGCTGTTTTTT
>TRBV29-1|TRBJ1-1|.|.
CSFCLGANTEAFF
TGCAGCTTCTGCCTGGGGGCGAACACTGAAGCTTTCTTT
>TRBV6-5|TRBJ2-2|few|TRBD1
CASSYSRQGGTGELFF
TGTGCCAGCAGTTACTCCAGACAGGGGGGTACCGGGGAGCTGTTTTTT
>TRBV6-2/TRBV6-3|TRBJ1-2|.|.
CASSSGTFYGYTF
TGTGCCAGCAGTTCCGGGACATTCTATGGCTACACCTTC
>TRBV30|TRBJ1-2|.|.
CAWRQGEPHGYTF
TGTGCCTGGAGACAGGGAGAGCCTCATGGCTACACCTTC
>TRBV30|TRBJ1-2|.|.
CAWRRVNYGYTF
TGTGCCTGGAGGCGGGTCAACTATGGCTACACCTTC
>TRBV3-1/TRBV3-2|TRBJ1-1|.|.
CASSQESGVPFF
TGTGCCAGCAGCCAAGAATCAGGGGTCCCTTTCTTT
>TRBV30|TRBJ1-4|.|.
CAWSVHRRSDEKLFF
TGTGCCTGGAGTGTACACCGACGAAGCGATGAAAAACTGTTTTTT
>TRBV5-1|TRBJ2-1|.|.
CASRVDSTSYNEQFF
TGCGCCAGCAGAGTAGACAGTACCTCCTACAATGAGCAGTTCTTC
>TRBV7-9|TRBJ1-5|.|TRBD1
CASSLGDRGNQPQHF
TGTGCCAGCAGCTTAGGGGACAGGGGCAATCAGCCCCAGCATTTT
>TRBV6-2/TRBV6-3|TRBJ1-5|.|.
CASSYMGRPQHF
TGTGCCAGCAGTTACATGGGGCGACCCCAGCATTTT
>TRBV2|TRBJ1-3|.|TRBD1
CASSAGQGARNTIYF
TGTGCCAGCAGTGCGGGACAGGGGGCTAGAAACACCATATATTTT
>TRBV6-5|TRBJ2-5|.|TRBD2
CASHRGGDAETQYF
TGTGCCAGCCACCGGGGGGGGGACGCAGAGACCCAGTACTTC
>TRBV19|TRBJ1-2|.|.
CASSTPGWDTVNYGYTF
TGTGCCAGTAGTACCCCAGGTTGGGACACCGTCAACTATGGCTACACCTTC